This note documents a single T cell receptor beta chain sequence. As originally analysed: Amplification of reference gene primers was used by the study to estimate nucleated cell counts. Repertoires were generated with immunoSEQ multiplex PCR, while TCRdb's copy carries only in-frame clones and drops some. V and J calls and clone size are as listed in that table; D and trimming were resolved from the DNA. The sample records 140,000 or so clones, over 70% being singletons. This record belongs to a study of blood T cell repertoires in COVID-19. Whole-study context: Donors in the United States, Italy and Spain gave samples during acute or convalescent COVID-19. PBMCs, B-cell-depleted T cells, or T cells provided the cDNA or gDNA that made up the material.

The source of this sequence is a man aged 50 to 60 who had recovered from COVID-19. Sequenced material: peripheral blood.

CDR3 loop: CASSPTSTGELFF. The CDR3 DNA reads as TGTGCCAGCAGCCCGACTAGCACCGGGGAGCTGTTTTTT. The chain is built from TRBV5-4 and TRBJ2-2; possible D gene TRBD2, 6 bases. There are 13 residues in the CDR3. V was shortened by 4 bases and J by 4 bases, with 8 bases between the two germline ends. Germline V lookup: CDR1 SGHNT, CDR2 YYREEE (reference sequence).